The 22 T cell receptor beta chains listed next were all sequenced from one sample in a study of blood T cell repertoires in COVID-19. Generated by immunoSEQ multiplex PCR, the TCRdb table keeps only in-frame clones and is missing some. The data show more than 150,000 clones, about 84% seen once. Specimen: peripheral blood. The receptors stem from a woman younger than 45 with acute or convalescent COVID-19.

The chain links TRBV19 to TRBJ2-1; 7 nucleotides match TRBD2. The CDR3 has 15 residues. In germline, CDR1 is LNHDA, CDR2 SQIVND (reference sequence). The trim removed 5 bases at V and 9 bases at J, leaving 13 bases unmatched. CDR3 nucleotide sequence: TGTGCCAGTAGTGTCACAGCTCGGCTAGCGGTTGAGCAGTTCTTC. Translation: CASSVTARLAVEQFF.

The rearrangement links TRBV18 to TRBJ2-7; a weak D match, TRBD1 (5 bases). V was shortened by 6 bases and J by 3 bases, with 12 bases between the two germline ends. From germline, CDR1 is KGHSH and CDR2 LQKENI. The CDR3 runs 13 residues. CDR3 in DNA: TGTGCCAGCTCTCTTGACGACAGCTACGAGCAGTACTTC. This translates into CASSLDDSYEQYF.

The chain joins TRBV27 to TRBJ2-3; D possibly corresponds to TRBD2 (6 bases). V was clipped by 3 bases and J by 2 bases, with 12 bases between them. The V gene's germline CDR1 is MNHEY and CDR2 SMNVEV (reference sequence). The CDR3 runs 15 residues. CDR3 in amino acids: CASSFQASATDTQYF. The CDR3 coding sequence is TGTGCCAGCAGTTTTCAGGCTAGCGCCACAGATACGCAGTATTTT.

This clone was observed a single time. The CDR3 loop is CASSHQDRLATNEKLFF. DNA for the CDR3: TGTGCCAGTAGTCACCAGGACAGGCTTGCAACTAATGAAAAACTGTTTTTT. The rearrangement uses TRBV19 and TRBJ1-4; 7 bases align to TRBD1. This CDR3 is 17 amino acids long. The V gene end was trimmed by 5 bases and the J gene end by 0 bases; junction bases not matched to a gene: 9. Germline V gene sequence: CDR1 LNHDA, CDR2 SQIVND (reference sequence).

The chain links TRBV7-8 to TRBJ1-6, with D maybe TRBD1 (5 bases). The CDR3 runs to 14 residues. V was pared by 3 bases and J by 7 bases, with 10 bases between. Germline loops: CDR1 SGHVS, CDR2 FQNEAQ. The CDR3 reads CASSFGGENSPLHF. Here the CDR3 DNA reads TGTGCCAGCAGCTTCGGGGGGGAGAATTCACCCCTCCACTTT.

V is TRBV27 and J is TRBJ2-7; D is undetermined. Trimming shortened V by 1 base and J by 2 bases, and 6 bases separated the two germline ends. Germline CDR1 MNHEY, CDR2 SMNVEV (reference sequence). CDR3 length: 13 residues. The DNA for the CDR3 is TGTGCCAGCAGTTTATTCACAGCCTACGAGCAGTACTTC. As protein: CASSLFTAYEQYF.

The V call is TRBV6-1, the J call TRBJ1-1, with D perhaps matching TRBD1 (5 bases). The CDR3 loop spans 13 amino acids. CDR1 is MNHNS and CDR2 is SASEGT in the germline V gene. V was shortened by 3 bases and J by 10 bases, with 15 bases between the two germline ends. CDR3 bases: TGTGCCAGCAGTGATGGGACGTGGGAGGGAGCTTTCTTT. This encodes CASSDGTWEGAFF.

The V and J genes are TRBV6-5 and TRBJ1-3; D not certain. V was clipped by 4 bases and J by 0 bases, with 13 bases between them. Germline V gives CDR1 MNHEY, CDR2 SVGAGI. This CDR3 region has 16 residues. Here the CDR3 reads CASSSLSQISGNTIYF. The CDR3 DNA sequence: TGTGCCAGCAGTTCCTTGTCGCAGATCTCTGGAAACACCATATATTTT.

The V call is TRBV6-5, the J call TRBJ1-1; 8 nucleotides match TRBD1. The CDR3 has 14 amino acids. V gave up 2 bases and J gave up 1 base; unmatched junction bases: 0. CDR1 MNHEY and CDR2 SVGAGI come from the germline V gene. The CDR3 DNA sequence: TGTGCCAGCAGTTACCAGGGGGCGAACACTGAAGCTTTCTTT. This translates into CASSYQGANTEAFF.

This clone was seen just once. This chain's CDR3 is CASSPLAEGGVAFF. The CDR3, as DNA: TGTGCCAGCAGCCCCCTCGCGGAGGGTGGGGTAGCTTTCTTT. The V call is TRBV9, the J call TRBJ1-1; no firm D call. This CDR3 spans 14 amino acids. Germline V CDR1 and CDR2: SGDLS, YYNGEE. Between the trimmed V and J ends, which lost 4 bases and 10 bases, there was a span of 20 bases.

The rearrangement links TRBV21-1 to TRBJ1-6; the table names TRBD1, a call not compared with the DNA. TRBV21-1 is labeled a pseudogene. The CDR3 is 15 residues long. This CDR3 is CASSKAGTGNSPLHF. The CDR3 coding sequence is TGTGCCAGCAGCAAAGCAGGGACAGGGAATTCACCCCTCCACTTT.

The gene calls are TRBV10-3 and TRBJ1-5; the match to TRBD1 covers 8 bases. Trimming took 5 bases from V and 2 from J; bases not matched to a gene: 5. Germline assignment: CDR1 ENHRY and CDR2 SYGVKD. This CDR3 is built from 15 residues. The CDR3, as DNA: TGTGCCATCAGTAAGGACAGGGAAGGCAATCAGCCCCAGCATTTT. Its protein product is CAISKDREGNQPQHF.

The chain couples TRBV6-5 to TRBJ2-7, with 7 bases identical to TRBD1. From germline, CDR1 is MNHEY and CDR2 SVGAGI. CDR3 length: 13 residues. The ends lost 6 bases at V and 5 bases at J; junction bases unmatched: 7. CDR3 in DNA: TGTGCCAGCAGGTCGACAGGGTCCCACGAGCAGTACTTC. It encodes CASRSTGSHEQYF.

This CDR3 reads CASSLEAGRAGNTIYF. The CDR3 DNA reads TGCGCCAGCAGCTTGGAAGCAGGGAGGGCTGGAAACACCATATATTTT. This chain connects TRBV5-1 to TRBJ1-3; perhaps TRBD1 as D (5 bases). Trimming removed 0 bases from V and 2 bases from J, with 12 bases in between. The CDR3 is 16 amino acids. The germline gives CDR1 SGHRS, CDR2 YFSETQ.

The chain links TRBV30 to TRBJ2-1; no firm D call. The germline CDR1 and CDR2 sequences are GTSNPN and SVGIG (reference sequence). The V end was cut by 0 bases, the J end by 6 bases, with 12 bases between. The CDR3 is made up of 14 amino acids. CDR3: CAWSVYSGSNEQFF. The CDR3 DNA reads TGTGCCTGGAGTGTTTACAGTGGTAGCAATGAGCAGTTCTTC.

The chain joins TRBV7-2 to TRBJ2-4, with 16 bases that match TRBD2. This CDR3 has 19 residues. The V gene's germline CDR1 is SGHTA and CDR2 FQGNSA. Unmatched junction bases numbered 12, after V lost 4 bases and J lost 6 bases. CDR3 coding DNA: TGTGCCAGCAGCTCATCTCCGGGACTAGCGGGGGGGCCGGGAAACATTCAGTACTTC. Protein product: CASSSSPGLAGGPGNIQYF.

J is TRBJ1-1 and V is TRBV27; no definite D call. Germline CDR1 is MNHEY and CDR2 is SMNVEV (reference sequence). V was cut by 6 bases and J by 1 base, with 9 bases left in between. This CDR3 comprises 13 residues. This CDR3 reads CASSPPGNTEAFF. The CDR3, as DNA: TGTGCCAGCAGCCCCCCAGGGAACACTGAAGCTTTCTTT.

V and J are TRBV19 and TRBJ1-2; D is ambiguous. Germline values: CDR1 LNHDA, CDR2 SQIVND (reference sequence). The CDR3 loop spans 15 amino acids. Trimming cost V 1 base and J 3 bases, with 12 bases left between them. CDR3 loop: CASSIALFSDYGYTF. The DNA of the CDR3 is TGTGCCAGTAGTATAGCCCTGTTTTCGGACTATGGCTACACCTTC.

The genes are TRBV7-8 and TRBJ2-7; 9 nucleotides align to TRBD1. This CDR3 has 16 amino acids. Germline CDR1 and CDR2: SGHVS and FQNEAQ. Trimming took 4 bases from V and 6 from J; bases not matched to a gene: 13. The CDR3 nucleotides read TGTGCCAGCAGCTCAACTTCGACAGGGGGAGCGGTCGAGCAGTACTTC. It specifies CASSSTSTGGAVEQYF.

The sample holds a few counts of this clone. The J gene is TRBJ2-1, the V gene TRBV9, with 11 bases that match TRBD2. With V trimmed by 2 bases and J by 6 bases, 7 bases remained unmatched. The CDR3 runs 16 residues. Germline CDR1 is SGDLS and CDR2 is YYNGEE. Written as DNA, the CDR3 is TGTGCCAGCAGCGTGGGGACTAGCGGTCTGGGCAATGAGCAGTTCTTC. It translates to CASSVGTSGLGNEQFF.

This clone has just one count. CDR3 bases: TGTGCCAGTAGTCCGGGACAGGGGAAGTTCGGAGAGACCCAGTACTTC. This encodes CASSPGQGKFGETQYF. The V and J genes are TRBV19 and TRBJ2-5; TRBD1 matches at 10 bases. Losses at the gene ends were 5 bases for V and 4 bases for J; bases not matched to a gene: 10. The CDR3 consists of 16 residues. Germline CDR1 LNHDA, CDR2 SQIVND (reference sequence).

The V gene is TRBV10-1, the J gene TRBJ2-7, with 11 bases aligning to TRBD2. The germline V gene has CDR1 WNHNN and CDR2 SYGVQD (reference sequence). The CDR3 totals 13 residues. After removal of 5 bases from V and 4 bases from J, the junction contained 1 base not matched to a gene. This CDR3 is CASSWTSGYEQYF. The DNA for the CDR3 is TGCGCCAGCAGTTGGACTAGCGGGTACGAGCAGTACTTC.